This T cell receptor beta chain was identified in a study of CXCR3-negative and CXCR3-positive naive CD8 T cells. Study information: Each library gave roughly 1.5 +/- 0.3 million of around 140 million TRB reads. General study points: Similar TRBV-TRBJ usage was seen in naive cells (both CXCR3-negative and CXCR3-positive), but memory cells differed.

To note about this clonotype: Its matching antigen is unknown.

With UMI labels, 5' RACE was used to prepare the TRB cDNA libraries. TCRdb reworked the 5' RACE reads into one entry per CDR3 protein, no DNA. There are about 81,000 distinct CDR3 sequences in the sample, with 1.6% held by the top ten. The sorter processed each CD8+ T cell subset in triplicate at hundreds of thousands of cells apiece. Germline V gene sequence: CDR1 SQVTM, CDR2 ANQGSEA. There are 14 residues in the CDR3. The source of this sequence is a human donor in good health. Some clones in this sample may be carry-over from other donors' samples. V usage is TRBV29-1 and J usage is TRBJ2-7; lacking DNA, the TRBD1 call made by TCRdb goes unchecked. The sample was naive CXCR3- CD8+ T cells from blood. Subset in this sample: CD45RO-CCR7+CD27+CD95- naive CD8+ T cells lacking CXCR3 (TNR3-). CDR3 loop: CSVAGTGSSYEQYF.